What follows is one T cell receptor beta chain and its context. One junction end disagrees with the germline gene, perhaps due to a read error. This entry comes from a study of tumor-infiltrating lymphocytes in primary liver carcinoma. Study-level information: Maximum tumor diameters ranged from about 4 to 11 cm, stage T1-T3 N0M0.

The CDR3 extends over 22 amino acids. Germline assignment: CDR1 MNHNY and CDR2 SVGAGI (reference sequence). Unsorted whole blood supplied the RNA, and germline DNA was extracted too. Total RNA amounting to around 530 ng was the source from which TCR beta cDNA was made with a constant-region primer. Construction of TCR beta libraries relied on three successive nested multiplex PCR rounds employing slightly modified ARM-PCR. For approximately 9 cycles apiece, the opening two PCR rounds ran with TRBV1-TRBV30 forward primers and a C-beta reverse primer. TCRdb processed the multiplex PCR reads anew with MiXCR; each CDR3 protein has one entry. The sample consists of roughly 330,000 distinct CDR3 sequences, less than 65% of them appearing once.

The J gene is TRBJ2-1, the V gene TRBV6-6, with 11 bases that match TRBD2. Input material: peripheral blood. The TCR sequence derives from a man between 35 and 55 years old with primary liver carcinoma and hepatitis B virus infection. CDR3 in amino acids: CASNYLAGGPSHFPISYNEQFF. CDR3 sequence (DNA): TGTGCCAGCAATTACCTAGCGGGAGGTCCAAGTCACTTCCCTATCTCCTACAATGAGCAGTTCTTC.